The 10 T cell receptor beta chains below all came from one sample that was sequenced in a study of T cells in Graves' hyperthyroidism and ophthalmopathy. The source material, RNA transcripts, was used to amplify TCR beta CDR3 regions. HTBI primers drove first-round RT-PCR of the TCR CDR3. Each CDR3 protein gets one entry after TCRdb re-called the multiplex PCR reads with MiXCR. The data contain hundreds of thousands of distinct CDR3 sequences, 20% of them singletons. The sample taken for sequencing was blood. Source of these receptors: a man aged 40-49 years with Graves' ophthalmopathy.

The chain carries TRBV15 and TRBJ2-4; D might be TRBD1 (6 bases). V lost 2 bases and J 1 base, leaving 12 bases between the germline ends. CDR1 is LNHNV and CDR2 is YYDKDF in the germline V gene (reference sequence). This CDR3 region has 16 residues. DNA of the CDR3: TGTGCCACCAGCAGACGACAGGAGAGGGCCAAAAACATTCAGTACTTC. The encoded protein is CATSRRQERAKNIQYF.

Many counts were recorded for this clonotype. V is TRBV7-8 and J is TRBJ2-2; weak D call: TRBD1 (5 bases). The CDR3 contains 14 residues. Germline CDR1 and CDR2: SGHVS and FQNEAQ. V was trimmed by 4 bases and J by 7 bases, leaving 13 bases between them. CDR3: CASSSGIVNGELFF. The CDR3 nucleotides read TGTGCCAGCAGCTCAGGGATTGTTAACGGGGAGCTGTTTTTT.

This clonotype occurred many times. The V and J genes are TRBV5-1 and TRBJ2-4; no firm D call. This CDR3 has 11 residues. CDR1 is SGHRS and CDR2 is YFSETQ in the germline V gene. Trimming removed 5 bases at V and 8 bases at J, with 8 bases between. The CDR3 DNA sequence: TGCGCCAGCAGGTCTACAGACATTCAGTACTTC. Its translation: CASRSTDIQYF.

The J gene is TRBJ2-7, the V gene TRBV27; D is possibly TRBD1 (6 bases). Germline lookup yields CDR1 MNHEY and CDR2 SMNVEV (reference sequence). Between the trimmed V and J ends, which lost 6 bases and 4 bases, there was a span of 10 bases. The CDR3 contains 12 residues. CDR3 sequence reads: CASRGATYEQYF. The CDR3 DNA is TGTGCCAGCAGGGGGGCAACATACGAGCAGTACTTC.

The chain is built from TRBV12-3 or TRBV12-4 and TRBJ2-5; 10 bases are a match to TRBD2. This CDR3 is built from 15 residues. Trimming at V came to 5 bases and at J to 2 bases, leaving 5 bases not matched to a gene. The CDR3 region has the DNA TGTGCCAGCAGTCTCCTAGCGGGGGAACAAGAGACCCAGTACTTC. Translating it yields CASSLLAGEQETQYF.

V and J are TRBV13 and TRBJ2-7, with D possibly matching TRBD2 (5 bases). The CDR3 is made up of 16 amino acids. CDR1 PRHDT and CDR2 FYEKMQ come from the germline V gene (reference sequence). Trimming removed 2 bases from V and 0 bases from J, with 14 bases in between. The CDR3 sequence is CASSLRGLPSSYEQYF. CDR3 bases: TGTGCCAGCAGCTTAAGAGGGCTCCCAAGCTCCTACGAGCAGTACTTC.

The sample holds many counts of this clonotype. The chain links TRBV20-1 to TRBJ2-2; D is perhaps TRBD1 or TRBD2 (6 bases each). CDR1 is DFQATT and CDR2 is SNEGSKA in the germline V gene (reference sequence). Trimming left V 1 base short and J 0 bases short, with 18 bases between. This CDR3 has 18 residues. The CDR3 region has the DNA TGCAGTGCTAGAGCTCTTGGAGGGAACAGGGCGAACACCGGGGAGCTGTTTTTT. Amino acid sequence: CSARALGGNRANTGELFF.

This clonotype was counted between two and nine times. This CDR3 reads CASSVKRSETQYF. Here the CDR3 DNA reads TGTGCCAGCAGTGTGAAACGATCGGAGACCCAGTACTTC. The V call is TRBV2, the J call TRBJ2-5; the D is unclear. V lost 4 bases to trimming and J lost 5 bases, with 11 bases between them. Germline V lookup: CDR1 SNHLY, CDR2 FYNNEI. The CDR3 has 13 residues.

This clonotype has just a few counts. V is TRBV28 and J is TRBJ1-5; D may be TRBD1 (5 bases). V was pared by 4 bases and J by 2 bases, with 15 bases between. From germline, CDR1 is MDHEN and CDR2 SYDVKM. The CDR3 consists of 16 residues. CDR3 coding DNA: TGTGCCAGCAGTTCACACGGTGTGGGGGGCAATCAGCCCCAGCATTTT. This codes for CASSSHGVGGNQPQHF.

About this clonotype itself: A read error may explain this, as a much larger clone is one base away. The V call is TRBV27, the J call TRBJ2-2; 16 bases map to TRBD2. This CDR3 is built from 19 residues. Germline V lookup: CDR1 MNHEY, CDR2 SMNVEV (reference sequence). DNA for the CDR3: TGTGCCAGCAGTTCCTCGGGACTAGCGGGAGGGCCGAACGCCGGGGAGCTGTTTTTT. It is translated as CASSSSGLAGGPNAGELFF.